The present TCR beta chain was sequenced within a study of PD-1 and CTLA-4 blockade in melanoma. Data came from immunoSEQ multiplex PCR; TCRdb stores just in-frame clones and leaves some out. Here the sample spans tens of thousands of clones, around 89% being singletons. CDR1 and CDR2 (germline): SGHNT, YYREEE (reference sequence). The V end lost 6 bases, the J end lost 5 bases, and 14 bases lay between the germline ends. CDR3 length equals 13 residues. The sample consisted of CD8+ T cells from peripheral blood, taken from a patient given anti-PD-1 treatment. The rearrangement links TRBV5-4 to TRBJ2-5; D is perhaps TRBD1 (5 bases). The origin of this receptor is a human donor with melanoma. The CDR3: CASNLMGLETQYF. The DNA for the CDR3 is TGTGCCAGCAACCTCATGGGGCTGGAGACCCAGTACTTC.